The 23 T cell receptor beta chains presented below share a single source sample, sequenced in a study of a mutant IDH1 vaccine in newly diagnosed glioma. Stated time point: week 47, end of study. Vaccination used 300 ug of mutant IDH1 20-mer peptide per dose, with topical imiquimod. Their specific antigens are unknown. Method: immunoSEQ multiplex PCR; TCRdb's copy keeps in-frame clones and lacks some. Of about 67,000 clones detected, around 83% appear once; the ten largest clones hold around 4%. The sample here was PBMCs, taken from a glioma patient whose treatment included an IDH1 peptide vaccine. These receptors were obtained from a man aged 25-45 years with glioma.

This clone has just one count. This chain links TRBV9 with TRBJ2-1, with 8 bases matching TRBD1. After removal of 4 bases from V and 9 bases from J, the junction contained 6 bases not matched to a gene. The CDR3 contains 13 residues. Germline CDR1 is SGDLS and CDR2 is YYNGEE. The CDR3 sequence is CASSLRTGTEQFF. The CDR3 nucleotides read TGTGCCAGCAGCCTAAGGACAGGGACTGAGCAGTTCTTC.

This clone was recorded a few times. The CDR3 loop reads CASSFSDRGNQPQHF. CDR3 nucleotides: TGTGCCAGCAGTTTCTCCGACAGGGGAAATCAGCCCCAGCATTTT. The V call is TRBV27, the J call TRBJ1-5; 8 positions agree with TRBD1. V was clipped by 3 bases and J by 4 bases; unmatched bases: 5. Germline V CDR1 and CDR2: MNHEY, SMNVEV (reference sequence). CDR3 size: 15 residues.

The chain couples TRBV5-1 to TRBJ2-7; TRBD1 matches at 8 bases. This CDR3 is 12 amino acids long. Germline CDR1 and CDR2: SGHRS and YFSETQ. V shed 5 bases and J 6 bases; nucleotides not matched to a gene: 4. The CDR3 nucleotides read TGCGCCAGCAGTACAGGGGGTCCCGAGCAGTACTTC. This sequence encodes CASSTGGPEQYF.

This clone appeared a single time. The chain is built from TRBV6-5 and TRBJ1-2; 11 nucleotides align to TRBD1. CDR1 MNHEY and CDR2 SVGAGI come from the germline V gene. J lost 5 bases, V lost 7 bases, and 9 bases had no gene match. CDR3 length: 15 residues. CDR3 in amino acids: CASIKPGTGGYGYTF. The CDR3 bases are TGTGCCAGCATTAAACCCGGGACAGGGGGTTATGGCTACACCTTC.

The V and J genes are TRBV6-4 and TRBJ1-6; D is unresolved. The germline CDR1 and CDR2 sequences are MRHNA and SNTAGT. Between the trimmed V and J ends, which lost 8 bases and 4 bases, there was a span of 15 bases. CDR3 length: 15 residues. In nucleotides, the CDR3 is TGTGCCAGCCGGAGGGAGTCGGGGTATAATTCACCCCTCCACTTT. Protein product: CASRRESGYNSPLHF.

J is TRBJ1-1 and V is TRBV5-4, with a possible D match to TRBD1 (5 bases). This CDR3 is 16 amino acids long. With 5 bases removed from V and 1 base from J, the gap between germline ends came to 18 bases. From germline, CDR1 is SGHNT and CDR2 YYREEE (reference sequence). CDR3 region: CASRKPGLTANTEAFF. The CDR3 DNA reads TGTGCCAGCAGGAAACCGGGACTCACTGCGAACACTGAAGCTTTCTTT.

This clone showed up just a few times. This chain uses TRBV19 with TRBJ1-5; no definite D call. CDR1 and CDR2 from the germline V gene are LNHDA and SQIVND (reference sequence). Between the trimmed V and J ends, which lost 9 bases and 9 bases, there was a span of 18 bases. The CDR3 sequence is 13 residues long. The CDR3 DNA sequence: TGTGCCAGCGGCAGCGCTATGGGTCTGCCCCAGCATTTT. Translation gives CASGSAMGLPQHF.

This chain uses TRBV6-1 with TRBJ1-2, with D perhaps matching TRBD1 (6 bases). Trimming removed 7 bases at V and 5 bases at J, with 14 bases between. This CDR3 has 13 amino acids. Per germline, CDR1 MNHNS and CDR2 SASEGT. As DNA, the CDR3 is TGTGCCAGCATCCGCAGGGGAAATTATGGCTACACCTTC. This codes for CASIRRGNYGYTF.

Only a few counts were recorded for this clone. This chain uses TRBV7-6 with TRBJ1-5, with a weak D call TRBD1 (5 bases). This CDR3 is 13 amino acids long. V gave up 6 bases and J gave up 7 bases, with 13 bases separating them. Germline V lookup: CDR1 SGHVS, CDR2 FNYEAQ. The CDR3 nucleotides read TGTGCCAGCAGTTTGGGGGAGGCCCAGCCCCAGCATTTT. Encoded protein: CASSLGEAQPQHF.

This chain joins TRBV7-9 and TRBJ2-1; D gene ambiguous. The germline gives CDR1 SEHNR, CDR2 FQNEAQ (reference sequence). V shed 1 base and J shed 0 bases, with 16 bases lying between them. CDR3 length equals 18 residues. The CDR3 sequence is CASSLGQYLPLSYNEQFF. As DNA, the CDR3 is TGTGCCAGCAGCTTAGGACAATACTTACCCCTCTCCTACAATGAGCAGTTCTTC.

J is TRBJ2-7 and V is TRBV19, with 10 bases aligning to TRBD1. The CDR3 covers 15 residues. The germline CDR1 and CDR2 sequences are LNHDA and SQIVND (reference sequence). V lost 4 bases and J lost 5; bases outside the gene matches: 8. The CDR3: CASSTTGTGVNEQYF. CDR3 bases: TGTGCCAGTAGTACAACCGGGACAGGGGTCAACGAGCAGTACTTC.

The V call is TRBV7-2, the J call TRBJ1-6; D possibly corresponds to TRBD1 (5 bases). The CDR3 runs 14 residues. Germline assignment: CDR1 SGHTA and CDR2 FQGNSA. The V end lost 4 bases, the J end lost 5 bases, and 9 bases lay between the germline ends. The CDR3 DNA reads as TGTGCCAGCAGCTGGGTCAGGGATAATTCACCCCTCCACTTT. This sequence encodes CASSWVRDNSPLHF.

This clone has only a few counts. The V call is TRBV7-8, the J call TRBJ1-2; no definite D call. With 5 bases removed from V and 6 bases from J, the gap between germline ends came to 16 bases. In germline, CDR1 is SGHVS, CDR2 FQNEAQ. The CDR3 sequence is 14 residues long. The chain's CDR3 is CASSLRTDPHGYTF. Written as DNA, the CDR3 is TGTGCCAGCAGCCTGAGGACGGACCCTCATGGCTACACCTTC.

The V gene is TRBV18, the J gene TRBJ2-7; 10 bases are a match to TRBD1. Per the germline V gene, CDR1 is KGHSH and CDR2 is LQKENI. The CDR3 is made up of 14 amino acids. V lost 6 bases and J lost 3; bases outside the gene matches: 5. DNA of the CDR3: TGTGCCAGCTCTTCCGGGACAGGGGTCTACGAGCAGTACTTC. This encodes CASSSGTGVYEQYF. The variable domain in full, completed from reference TRBV18 and TRBJ2-7, reads NAGVMQNPRHLVRRRGQEARLRCSPMKGHSHVYWYRQLPEEGLKFMVYLQKENIIDESGMPKERFSAEFPKEGPSILRIQQVVRGDSAAYFCASSSGTGVYEQYFGPGTRLTVT.

V usage is TRBV18 and J usage is TRBJ1-1; D is undetermined. With 2 bases removed from V and 2 bases from J, the gap between germline ends came to 12 bases. There are 15 residues in the CDR3. CDR1 and CDR2 from the germline V gene are KGHSH and LQKENI. The CDR3 protein is CASSPRIEHNTEAFF. As DNA, the CDR3 is TGTGCCAGCTCACCAAGGATAGAACACAACACTGAAGCTTTCTTT.

The rearrangement links TRBV27 to TRBJ1-6; weak D call: TRBD1 (6 bases). Germline V lookup: CDR1 MNHEY, CDR2 SMNVEV (reference sequence). This CDR3 spans 14 amino acids. Deletions cut 6 bases from V and 7 bases from J, with 13 bases between. The CDR3 coding sequence is TGTGCCAGCAGGAGGGACATTTTAAATTCACCCCTCCACTTT. It encodes CASRRDILNSPLHF.

V gene TRBV15 combines with J gene TRBJ2-5, with D uncertain. CDR1 LNHNV and CDR2 YYDKDF come from the germline V gene (reference sequence). The CDR3 sequence is 14 residues long. The ends were cut back, 3 bases at V and 1 base at J, with 9 bases in the middle. Here the CDR3 reads CATSSTYIQETQYF. The CDR3 DNA is TGTGCCACCAGCAGTACATATATCCAAGAGACCCAGTACTTC.

The J gene is TRBJ1-1, the V gene TRBV7-2; the D is unclear. Per the germline V gene, CDR1 is SGHTA and CDR2 is FQGNSA. The CDR3 sequence is 13 residues long. V lost 3 bases, J lost 4 bases, and 9 bases lay in between. Here the CDR3 reads CASSLTETTEAFF. CDR3 sequence (DNA): TGTGCCAGCAGCTTGACGGAGACCACTGAAGCTTTCTTT.

V gene TRBV7-6 combines with J gene TRBJ2-7, with 9 bases identical to TRBD1. Germline CDR1 and CDR2: SGHVS and FNYEAQ. There are 16 residues in the CDR3. V was pared by 3 bases and J by 1 base, with 7 bases of the junction left unmatched. CDR3: CASSLGDRERSYEQYF. DNA of the CDR3: TGTGCCAGCAGCTTGGGGGACAGGGAAAGGTCCTACGAGCAGTACTTC. The variable domain in full, with the rest retrieved from reference TRBV7-6 and TRBJ2-7, is GAGVSQSPRYKVTKRGQDVALRCDPISGHVSLYWYRQALGQGPEFLTYFNYEAQQDKSGLPNDRFSAERPEGSISTLTIQRTEQRDSAMYRCASSLGDRERSYEQYFGPGTRLTVT.

V usage is TRBV28 and J usage is TRBJ1-2; 8 nucleotides match TRBD1. The germline gives CDR1 MDHEN, CDR2 SYDVKM. There are 14 residues in the CDR3. The V gene end was trimmed by 3 bases and the J gene end by 4 bases; junction bases not matched to a gene: 4. The CDR3 reads CASSLSGTGYGYTF. CDR3 coding DNA: TGTGCCAGCAGTTTGTCCGGGACAGGCTATGGCTACACCTTC.

This chain joins TRBV6-6 and TRBJ1-1; no clear D gene. Between the trimmed V and J ends, which lost 5 bases and 5 bases, there was a span of 18 bases. This CDR3 is 15 amino acids long. Per germline, CDR1 MNHNY and CDR2 SVGAGI (reference sequence). The CDR3 bases are TGTGCCAGCAGTGTGGAAAAAAGTGGAGGAACTGAAGCTTTCTTT. Translated: CASSVEKSGGTEAFF.

This clone was seen only a few times. V and J are TRBV25-1 and TRBJ1-1; TRBD1 matches at 8 bases. Germline values: CDR1 MGHDK, CDR2 SYGVNS. Trimming at V came to 3 bases and at J to 11 bases, leaving 11 bases not matched to a gene. The CDR3 is 14 amino acids. CDR3 DNA sequence: TGTGCCAGCAGTGATCTGCGGGACAGGACTAATGCTTTCTTT. Amino acids: CASSDLRDRTNAFF.

The genes are TRBV5-4 and TRBJ2-7; 10 bases fit TRBD1. The CDR3 runs to 14 residues. V dropped 3 bases and J dropped 2; count of bases not matched to a gene: 2. Germline V CDR1 and CDR2: SGHNT, YYREEE (reference sequence). The CDR3 loop reads CASSSGQGAYEQYF. The DNA for the CDR3 is TGTGCCAGCAGCTCTGGACAGGGGGCCTACGAGCAGTACTTC.